Below are 8 T cell receptor beta chains sequenced from a single sample in a study of CD8+CD57+ T cells in acquired aplastic anemia. CD8+CD57+ cell expansion, shown by flow cytometry, had occurred in the patients selected for sequencing. TCR beta VDJ and CDR3 profiling used genomic DNA as template. TCRdb re-derived calls from the reads in MiXCR, one entry per CDR3 protein. Here the sample spans around 290,000 distinct CDR3 sequences, about 50% being singletons. Sample: sorted CD4+, CD8+, or CD8+CD57+ T cells (not recorded which) from PBMCs. These TCRs come from a human donor with aplastic anemia.

The genes are TRBV12-3 or TRBV12-4 and TRBJ1-5; 10 bases are a match to TRBD1. The CDR3 length is 15 residues. The V segment lost 7 bases and the J segment 2 bases; nucleotides outside the gene matches: 5. CDR3 sequence reads: CASTLGQGGNQPQHF. As DNA, the CDR3 is TGTGCCAGCACCCTCGGACAGGGGGGCAATCAGCCCCAGCATTTT.

The genes are TRBV29-1 and TRBJ2-1, with D tentatively TRBD2 (5 bases). CDR3 size: 14 residues. Trimming left V 2 bases short and J 2 bases short, with 10 bases between. The germline CDR1 and CDR2 sequences are SQVTM and ANQGSEA. The CDR3 DNA reads TGCAGCGTTGAAAAAACTAGACCCTACAATGAGCAGTTCTTC. Amino acids: CSVEKTRPYNEQFF.

In this sample, this clonotype turned up many times. The J gene is TRBJ2-7, the V gene TRBV3-1; D is perhaps TRBD1 (6 bases). Trimming left V 2 bases short and J 5 bases short, with 13 bases between. The CDR3 sequence is 14 residues long. Germline V gene sequence: CDR1 LGHDT, CDR2 YNNKEL (reference sequence). This CDR3 reads CASSQPSGVHEQYF. The CDR3 DNA follows: TGTGCCAGCAGCCAACCCTCAGGGGTGCACGAGCAGTACTTC.

This clonotype appeared many times. This rearrangement joins TRBV19 to TRBJ2-1; tentatively, D is TRBD2 (5 bases). Deletions cut 5 bases from V and 8 bases from J, with 16 bases between. CDR3 length equals 14 residues. Germline assignment: CDR1 LNHDA and CDR2 SQIVND (reference sequence). The CDR3 region is CASSPTEPGDEQFF. The CDR3 nucleotides are TGTGCCAGTAGTCCCACGGAACCCGGGGATGAGCAGTTCTTC.

The chain links TRBV19 to TRBJ1-5; possibly TRBD1 for D (6 bases). Deletions cut 10 bases from V and 0 bases from J, with 13 bases between. Germline V CDR1 and CDR2: LNHDA, SQIVND (reference sequence). The CDR3 is 14 amino acids. In nucleotides, the CDR3 is TGTGCCACTAGGGGGACTTCTAGCAATCAGCCCCAGCATTTT. The encoded protein is CATRGTSSNQPQHF.

About this clonotype itself: One end of the junction does not line up with germline, which may come from a read error. This chain uses TRBV19 with TRBJ2-1; maybe TRBD1 (5 bases). CDR3 length: 15 amino acids. In germline, CDR1 is LNHDA, CDR2 SQIVND (reference sequence). In nucleotides, the CDR3 is TGTGCCAGTAGTATATTCCCGATAAGGGGCGATGAGCAGTTCTTT. Translated, it gives CASSIFPIRGDEQFF.

This clonotype was seen ten or more times. It may be a read error: a sequence one base away is much more abundant. The conserved final phenylalanine or tryptophan is absent from the CDR3, which likely points to a read error. The V and J genes are TRBV24-1 and TRBJ1-2; TRBD1 aligns across 10 bases. Germline CDR1 is KGHDR and CDR2 is SFDVKD. The CDR3 is made up of 17 amino acids. V shed 2 bases and J 5 bases; nucleotides not matched to a gene: 10. In nucleotides, the CDR3 is TGTGCCACCAGTGATTCGAGACGACAGGGGGCAAGATATGGCTACACCTCC. Its translation: CATSDSRRQGARYGYTS.

The V call is TRBV19, the J call TRBJ2-5; 7 nucleotides agree with TRBD2. Germline V gene sequence: CDR1 LNHDA, CDR2 SQIVND (reference sequence). After removal of 5 bases from V and 7 bases from J, the junction contained 10 bases not matched to a gene. CDR3 length equals 14 residues. CDR3 residues: CASSPSPGGRTQYF. In nucleotides, the CDR3 is TGTGCCAGTAGTCCTTCCCCGGGAGGCCGGACCCAGTACTTC.